This TCR beta chain was documented in a study of blood T cell repertoires in COVID-19. Donors were grouped by their self-reported clinical history. Profiling relied on immunoSEQ multiplex PCR, and the TCRdb table lists in-frame clones only, not all of them. The sample includes 150,000 or so clones, more than 65% of them seen just once. J was trimmed by 1 base and V by 2 bases; bases with no gene match: 3. From germline, CDR1 is MNHNS and CDR2 SASEGT. The CDR3 sequence is 16 residues long. This receptor was obtained from a man between 45 and 60 years old who had recovered from COVID-19. Source material: PBMCs or T cells enriched from blood (not recorded which). The gene calls are TRBV6-1 and TRBJ2-3; 10 nucleotides line up with TRBD1. CDR3 protein: CASSETDRGGTDTQYF. CDR3 sequence (DNA): TGTGCCAGCAGTGAAACGGACAGGGGGGGCACAGATACGCAGTATTTT.